This T cell receptor (beta chain) emerged from a study of vaccination effects on CD4 cells after COVID-19 (dated by TCRdb to about 2022). Regarding the complete study: The ViraFEST assay stimulated PBMC with viral peptide pools and then used TCR sequencing to identify antigen-specific CD4+ T cell clonotypes by expansion. Each participant received two doses of an mRNA SARS-CoV-2 vaccine, either BNT162b2 or mRNA-1273. Under 2.5 million PBMC per well were cultured with around 10 ug/ml peptides in IMDM containing roughly 5% human AB serum, approximately 9.9 IU/ml IL-2 and gentamicin. SARS-CoV-2 spike-specific CD4+ TCR repertoires were compared before and after mRNA vaccination in COVID-19 convalescent patients and in infection-naive vaccine recipients. The full study included 10 to 11 COVID-19 convalescent patients and several SARS-CoV-2-naive healthy vaccine recipients. The Oncomine TCR Beta short-read assay on an Illumina iSeq 100 was used to sequence cultures from other donors in the study.

Findings and caveats that apply to the study as a whole: Among healthy vaccine recipients, nearly all vaccine-induced clones were SARS-CoV-2 mono-reactive, and just 1 of 255 was cross-reactive with common cold coronaviruses. Marked clonal contraction was observed in both infection-induced and vaccine-induced clones at late post-vaccination timepoints, consistent with waning T cell responses. Only a small number of convalescent patients were included, and no early post-infection timepoints were available, which limited the study.

After around 11 days of culture, CD4+ T cells were isolated with the EasySep CD4+ T cell isolation kit. None of the healthy vaccine recipients had a prior SARS-CoV-2 infection, which was confirmed by nucleocapsid antibody tests that came back negative both before and after vaccination. Half of the culture medium was replaced with fresh IL-2-containing medium on days 3 and 7. Each peptide stimulation condition was cultured in triplicate wells unless otherwise noted. PBMC were separated from whole blood using Ficoll-Paque Plus gradient centrifugation and were then either cryopreserved at -140C or used fresh. Genomic DNA was extracted from cultured CD4+ T cells with the QIAamp micro DNA kit. The protocol used for the library was the immunoSEQ multiplex PCR assay. TCR beta CDR3 sequencing was performed on DNA from the cultured, isolated CD4+ T cells. Per the source publication's procedure: The analysis removed non-productive TCR sequences, trimmed reads to the CDR3 region, and retained only CDR3s that were 7 or more amino acids long. Antigen-specific clonotypes were identified with the MANAFEST web app by comparing expansion in peptide wells against reference cultures. To be called positive, a clone needed expansion at FDR<0.05 compared with the reference and with all other wells, an odds ratio greater than 5, and a frequency greater than 0.1% in two replicate wells. A clonotype was called cross-reactive if it was significantly expanded both in SARS-CoV-2 spike wells and in at least one common cold coronavirus spike condition. CDR3 similarity was assessed by Levenshtein distance with the stringdist R package, and unrooted trees were built with ape in R 3.6.1. TCRdb holds this immuneACCESS table with in-frame rearrangements only. Some clones are missing; in checked studies, unresolved V genes explain under half, and the rest has no known cause. The DNA gave D and trimming, while V, J and clone size come from that table. The table for this sample lists about 53,000 clones; around 80% of them were counted only once. Less than 4% of the sample lies in the top ten.

The count of this clone is one. Its target antigen remains unknown. No quality values exist for individual bases; no much larger clone is one base distant. The clonotype was recovered from a human donor who received a COVID-19 vaccine. The source was CD4+ T cells from PBMCs cultured without peptide, collected before COVID-19 vaccination.

For the CDR3, the sequence is CASSYGQGGDNEQFF. The DNA sequence reads TGTGCCAGCAGCTACGGACAGGGGGGGGACAATGAGCAGTTCTTC. The chain is assembled from TRBV4-2 and TRBJ2-1, with 10 central nucleotides matching TRBD1. Spanning cysteine to phenylalanine, the CDR3 consists of 15 amino acids. CDR3 DNA only is kept here, 45 bases in frame from base 1. Relative to germline, V is missing 5 bases and J is missing 5 bases, with 6 bases of the junction outside any gene match. Sequences LGHNA (CDR1) and YNFKEQ (CDR2) are obtained from the germline V gene.